The 13 T cell receptor beta chains reported below all come from one sample, sequenced in a study of Ad26.COV2.S vaccination and SARS-CoV-2 variants. Sequencing was performed with immunoSEQ multiplex PCR; in TCRdb, only in-frame clones are kept and a portion is missing. The sample records fewer than 900,000 clones, roughly 90% being singletons. Described treatment: around 19 received Ad26.COV2.S at low or high dose, single or two shots; about five received placebo; per-sample allocation not given. After the first vaccine or placebo injection, samples were drawn on day 63. The sequencing here drew on peripheral blood, taken in a trial of Ad26.COV2.S vaccine versus placebo. Source of these receptors: a person between 18 and 65 years old who received the Ad26.COV2.S COVID-19 vaccine or a placebo.

The chain joins TRBV6-5 to TRBJ2-7, with TRBD1 matching over 9 bases. V shed 0 bases, J shed 12 bases, and the junction held 6 bases outside the gene matches. The CDR3 has 13 amino acids. Germline CDR1 and CDR2: MNHEY and SVGAGI. Written as DNA, the CDR3 is TGTGCCAGCAGTTACTCACCGGGACAGGGAAGGTACTTC. Translated: CASSYSPGQGRYF.

This chain joins TRBV27 and TRBJ1-1, with D possibly matching TRBD1 (6 bases). The CDR3 length is 11 residues. Germline V gene lookup returns CDR1 MNHEY and CDR2 SMNVEV (reference sequence). Trimming stripped 5 bases from V and 6 bases from J, with 7 bases between. CDR3 coding DNA: TGTGCCAGCAGTCCAGGGGCTGAAGCTTTCTTT. Its translation: CASSPGAEAFF.

CDR3 sequence (DNA): TGTGCCAGCAGTTCCGAGACTAGCGGGCTCACCGGGGAGCTGTTTTTT. Its protein is CASSSETSGLTGELFF. The V gene is TRBV27, the J gene TRBJ2-2; 10 bases match TRBD2. With 4 bases clipped from V and 4 bases from J, the junction kept 6 bases outside the gene matches. The CDR3 has 16 residues. Germline CDR1 MNHEY, CDR2 SMNVEV (reference sequence).

The rearrangement uses TRBV6-5 and TRBJ1-5; tentative D call: TRBD1 (5 bases). Germline CDR1 is MNHEY and CDR2 is SVGAGI. The CDR3 totals 12 residues. V dropped 7 bases and J dropped 7 bases, with 11 bases sitting between them. The CDR3 sequence is CASMPQGQPQHF. CDR3 coding DNA: TGTGCCAGCATGCCGCAGGGCCAGCCCCAGCATTTT.

V gene TRBV19 combines with J gene TRBJ2-7; 8 bases fit TRBD1. Looked up from germline, CDR1 is LNHDA and CDR2 is SQIVND (reference sequence). J gave up 3 bases and V 0 bases, and 4 bases lay outside the gene matches. This CDR3 contains 15 residues. CDR3 region: CASSIDRQGSYEQYF. DNA of the CDR3: TGTGCCAGTAGTATAGACCGACAGGGGAGCTACGAGCAGTACTTC.

The rearrangement joins TRBV10-3 to TRBJ1-5; no clear D. V lost 0 bases to trimming and J lost 3 bases, with 9 bases between them. The CDR3 is 15 residues long. Germline-derived CDR1 and CDR2 are ENHRY and SYGVKD. The CDR3 loop reads CAISESGQYNQPQHF. CDR3 nucleotide sequence: TGTGCCATCAGTGAGTCAGGGCAGTACAATCAGCCCCAGCATTTT.

The V and J genes are TRBV7-2 and TRBJ1-1, with TRBD1 as a possible D gene (6 bases). The CDR3 is 15 residues long. The V end was cut by 2 bases, the J end by 11 bases, with 21 bases between. The germline V gene has CDR1 SGHTA and CDR2 FQGNSA. The DNA for the CDR3 is TGTGCCAGCAGCTTACTCTCCGGGGGCGAGTCGAGCGCTTTCTTT. Its translation is CASSLLSGGESSAFF.

The CDR3, as DNA: TGTGCCAGCAGCTTAGGACAGCGGACCGGGGAGCTGTTTTTT. The encoded protein is CASSLGQRTGELFF. The V and J genes are TRBV11-2 and TRBJ2-2; D possibly matches TRBD1 or TRBD2 (5 bases each). The CDR3 consists of 14 residues. The V gene lost 1 base and the J gene lost 5 bases, with 8 bases spanning the gap. CDR1 and CDR2 (germline): SGHAT, FQNNGV.

This clone was detected only once. This sequence joins TRBV28 and TRBJ2-7, with 10 bases lining up with TRBD1. The J segment lost 6 bases and the V segment lost 6 bases, leaving 5 bases of the junction unmatched. Germline V gene data show CDR1 as MDHEN and CDR2 as SYDVKM. The CDR3 consists of 13 residues. The CDR3 region is CASRYDRGREQYF. CDR3 nucleotides: TGTGCCAGCAGGTACGACAGGGGGCGCGAGCAGTACTTC.

The V and J genes are TRBV6-2 or TRBV6-3 and TRBJ2-5; perhaps D is TRBD1 or TRBD2 (6 bases each). V gave up 2 bases and J gave up 0 bases, with 10 bases separating them. The CDR3 covers 15 residues. Looked up from germline, CDR1 is MNHEY and CDR2 is SVGEGT. CDR3: CASSYARDNQETQYF. Here the CDR3 DNA reads TGTGCCAGCAGTTACGCGCGGGACAACCAAGAGACCCAGTACTTC.

The rearrangement uses TRBV30 and TRBJ2-5, with unresolved D. The V end lost 3 bases, the J end lost 4 bases, and 18 bases lay between the germline ends. Looked up from germline, CDR1 is GTSNPN and CDR2 is SVGIG (reference sequence). This CDR3 spans 15 amino acids. The CDR3 bases are TGTGCCTGGAGCCTCTTCGGACCCAAGGGAGAGACCCAGTACTTC. It codes for CAWSLFGPKGETQYF. Combining the CDR3 with reference TRBV30 and TRBJ2-5 gives the whole variable domain SQTIHQWPATLVQPVGSPLSLECTVEGTSNPNLYWYRQAAGRGLQLLFYSVGIGQISSEVPQNLSASRPQDRQFILSSKKLLLSDSGFYLCAWSLFGPKGETQYFGPGTRLLVL.

The rearrangement uses TRBV5-1 and TRBJ2-6; 8 bases are shared with TRBD1. Germline lookup yields CDR1 SGHRS and CDR2 YFSETQ. This CDR3 contains 15 residues. J was trimmed by 4 bases and V by 3 bases; bases with no gene match: 3. The CDR3 here is CASSWGTGGANVLTF. The CDR3, as DNA: TGCGCCAGCAGCTGGGGGACAGGAGGGGCCAACGTCCTGACTTTC.

The rearrangement joins TRBV6-5 to TRBJ2-1, with D maybe TRBD1 (5 bases). V lost 6 bases and J 4 bases, leaving 7 bases between the germline ends. CDR1 and CDR2 (germline): MNHEY, SVGAGI. There are 12 residues in the CDR3. In nucleotides, the CDR3 is TGTGCCAGCAGAGACAGTTACAATGAGCAGTTCTTC. Its protein product is CASRDSYNEQFF.